Listed here is a single T cell receptor (beta chain). No antigen is known for it. This CDR3 has 15 residues. Germline CDR1 MDHEN, CDR2 SYDVKM. Trimming pared 3 bases from V and 4 bases from J, leaving 16 bases between. TCRdb's table, derived via immunoSEQ multiplex PCR, lists solely in-frame clones and lacks some. The sample includes approximately 110,000 clones, over 75% of them seen just once. This sample was included in a study of T cell responses to AZD1222 COVID-19 vaccine. The wider study: Whether given at about 4 or about 12 weeks, second doses were pooled. Study-level results: Spike-specific TCR breadth and depth both grew after two AZD1222 doses.

The sequence came from an adult in good health. Material: peripheral blood, obtained on day 0 of AZD1222 vaccination. The V gene is TRBV28, the J gene TRBJ2-7; possible D gene TRBD2, 7 bases. CDR3 loop: CASSLGGATPYEQYF. The DNA of the CDR3 is TGTGCCAGCAGTTTGGGGGGGGCTACACCGTACGAGCAGTACTTC. Based on the CDR3 plus reference TRBV28 and TRBJ2-7, the full variable domain is DVKVTQSSRYLVKRTGEKVFLECVQDMDHENMFWYRQDPGLGLRLIYFSYDVKMKEKGDIPEGYSVSREKKERFSLILESASTNQTSMYLCASSLGGATPYEQYFGPGTRLTVT.